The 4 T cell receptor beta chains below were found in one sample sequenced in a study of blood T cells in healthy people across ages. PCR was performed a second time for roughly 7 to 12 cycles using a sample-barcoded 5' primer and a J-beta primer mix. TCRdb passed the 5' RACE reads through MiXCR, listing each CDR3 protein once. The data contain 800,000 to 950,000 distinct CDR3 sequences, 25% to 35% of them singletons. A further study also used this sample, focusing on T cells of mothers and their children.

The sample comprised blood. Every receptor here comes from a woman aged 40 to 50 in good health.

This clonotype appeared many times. The CDR3: CASSGTDYNEQFF. In DNA form, the CDR3 reads TGTGCCAGCAGCGGGACGGACTACAATGAGCAGTTCTTC. The chain has TRBV2 and TRBJ2-1, with D possibly being TRBD1 or TRBD2 (5 bases each). The V gene lost 6 bases and the J gene lost 3 bases, with 9 bases spanning the gap. This CDR3 spans 13 amino acids. CDR1 is SNHLY and CDR2 is FYNNEI in the germline V gene.

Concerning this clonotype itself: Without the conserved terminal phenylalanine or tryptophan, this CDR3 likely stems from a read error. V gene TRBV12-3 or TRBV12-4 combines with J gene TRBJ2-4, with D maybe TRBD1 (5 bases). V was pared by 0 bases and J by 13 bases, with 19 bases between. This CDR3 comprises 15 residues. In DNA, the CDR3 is TGTGCCAGCAGTTTAGCGCAGGGTAGAGGCTATGAGCAGTACGTC. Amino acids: CASSLAQGRGYEQYV.

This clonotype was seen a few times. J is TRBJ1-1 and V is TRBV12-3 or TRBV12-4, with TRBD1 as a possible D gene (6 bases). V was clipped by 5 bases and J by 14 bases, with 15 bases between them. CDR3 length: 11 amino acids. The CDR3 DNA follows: TGTGCCAGCAGTCCAGGGGTTTTGGGCTTCTTT. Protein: CASSPGVLGFF.

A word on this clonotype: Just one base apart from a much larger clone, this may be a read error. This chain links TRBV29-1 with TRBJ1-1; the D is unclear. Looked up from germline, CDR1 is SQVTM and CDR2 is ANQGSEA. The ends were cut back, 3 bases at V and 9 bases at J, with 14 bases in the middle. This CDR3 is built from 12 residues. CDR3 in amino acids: CSVDPLGNQAFF. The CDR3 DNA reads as TGCAGCGTTGACCCCCTGGGCAACCAAGCTTTCTTT.